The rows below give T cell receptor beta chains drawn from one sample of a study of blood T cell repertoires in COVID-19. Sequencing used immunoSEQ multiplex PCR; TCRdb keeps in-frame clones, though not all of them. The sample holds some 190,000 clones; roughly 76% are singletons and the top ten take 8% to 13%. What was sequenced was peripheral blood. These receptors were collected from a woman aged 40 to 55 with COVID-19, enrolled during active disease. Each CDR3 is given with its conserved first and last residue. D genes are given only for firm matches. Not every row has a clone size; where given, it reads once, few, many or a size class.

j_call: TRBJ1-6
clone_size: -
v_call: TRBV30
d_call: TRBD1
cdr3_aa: CAWNFQGGQDNSPLHF
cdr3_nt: TGTGCCTGGAATTTTCAGGGGGGACAGGATAATTCACCCCTCCACTTT

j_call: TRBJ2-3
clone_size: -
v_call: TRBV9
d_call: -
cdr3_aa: CASSVALSTDTQYF
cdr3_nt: TGTGCCAGCAGCGTAGCTCTCAGCACAGATACGCAGTATTTT

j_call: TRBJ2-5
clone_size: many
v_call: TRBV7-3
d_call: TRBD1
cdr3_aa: CASSPDRGRLETQYF
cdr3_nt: TGTGCCAGCAGCCCAGACAGGGGGCGCCTGGAGACCCAGTACTTC

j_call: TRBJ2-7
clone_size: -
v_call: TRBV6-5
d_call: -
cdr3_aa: CASRSATYEQYF
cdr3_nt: TGTGCCAGCAGGAGTGCGACCTACGAGCAGTACTTC

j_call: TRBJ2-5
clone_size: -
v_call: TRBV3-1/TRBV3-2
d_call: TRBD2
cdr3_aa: CASSQSLRGTSDF
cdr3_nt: TGTGCCAGCAGCCAATCCTTAAGGGGGACTAGTGACTTC

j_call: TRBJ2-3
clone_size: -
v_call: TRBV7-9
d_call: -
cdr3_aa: CASSSRVDTQYF
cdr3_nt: TGTGCCAGCAGCTCGAGGGTTGATACGCAGTATTTT

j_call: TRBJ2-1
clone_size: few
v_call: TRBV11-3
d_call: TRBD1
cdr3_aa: CASSIRTGGNEQFF
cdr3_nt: TGTGCCAGCAGCATAAGGACAGGGGGAAATGAGCAGTTCTTC

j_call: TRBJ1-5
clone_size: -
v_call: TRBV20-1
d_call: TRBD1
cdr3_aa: CSASGMPDRGPNQPQHF
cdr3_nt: TGCAGTGCTAGTGGAATGCCGGACAGGGGGCCTAATCAGCCCCAGCATTTT

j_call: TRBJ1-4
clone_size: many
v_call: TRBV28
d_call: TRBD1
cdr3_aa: CASSLQGAREKLFF
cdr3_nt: TGTGCCAGCAGCTTACAGGGGGCTCGCGAAAAACTGTTTTTT

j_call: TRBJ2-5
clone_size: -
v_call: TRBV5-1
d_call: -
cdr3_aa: CASSLGLQETQYF
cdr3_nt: TGCGCCAGCAGCCTGGGACTGCAAGAGACCCAGTACTTC

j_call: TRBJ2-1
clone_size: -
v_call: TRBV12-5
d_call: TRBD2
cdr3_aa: CASGTGAGGHYNEQFF
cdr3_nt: TGTGCTAGTGGTACCGGGGCGGGAGGGCACTACAATGAGCAGTTCTTC

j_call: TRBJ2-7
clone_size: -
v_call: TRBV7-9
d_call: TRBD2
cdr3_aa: CASSLGDLAGGHEQYF
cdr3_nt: TGTGCCAGCAGCTTAGGAGATTTAGCGGGAGGTCACGAGCAGTACTTC

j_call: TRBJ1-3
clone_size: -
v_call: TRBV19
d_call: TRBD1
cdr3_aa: CATTRQGSGNTIYF
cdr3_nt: TGTGCCACCACAAGACAGGGCTCTGGAAACACCATATATTTT

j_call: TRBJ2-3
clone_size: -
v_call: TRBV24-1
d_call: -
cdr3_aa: CATSEPNTDTQYF
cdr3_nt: TGTGCCACCAGTGAACCTAACACAGATACGCAGTATTTT

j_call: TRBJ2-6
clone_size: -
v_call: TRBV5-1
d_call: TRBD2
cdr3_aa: CASSLQGGSGANVLTF
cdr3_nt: TGCGCCAGCAGCTTGCAGGGAGGGTCTGGGGCCAACGTCCTGACTTTC

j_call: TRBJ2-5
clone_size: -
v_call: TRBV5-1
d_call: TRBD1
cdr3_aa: CASSPGQGAQETQYF
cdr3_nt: TGCGCCAGCAGCCCCGGACAGGGGGCCCAAGAGACCCAGTACTTC

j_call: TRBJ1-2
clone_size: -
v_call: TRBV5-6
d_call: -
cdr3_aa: CASSSPNRYYGYTF
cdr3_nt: TGTGCCAGCAGCTCCCCAAACAGGTACTATGGCTACACCTTC

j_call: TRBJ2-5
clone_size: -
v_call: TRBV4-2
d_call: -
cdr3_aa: CASSQELYQETQYF
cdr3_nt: TGTGCCAGCAGCCAAGAACTATACCAAGAGACCCAGTACTTC

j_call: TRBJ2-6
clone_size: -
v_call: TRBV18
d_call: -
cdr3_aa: CASSPGGPGANVLTF
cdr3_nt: TGTGCCAGCTCCCCCGGGGGGCCTGGGGCCAACGTCCTGACTTTC

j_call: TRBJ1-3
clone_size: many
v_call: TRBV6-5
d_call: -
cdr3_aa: CASTNGVTGNTIYF
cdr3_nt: TGTGCCAGCACCAACGGGGTAACTGGAAACACCATATATTTT

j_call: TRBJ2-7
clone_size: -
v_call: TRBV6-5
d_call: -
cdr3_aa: CASSKRTEDEQYF
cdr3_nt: TGTGCCAGCAGCAAACGGACGGAGGACGAGCAGTACTTC

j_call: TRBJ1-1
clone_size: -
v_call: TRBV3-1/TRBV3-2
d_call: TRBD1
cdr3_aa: CASSQTGGRGAFF
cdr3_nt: TGTGCCAGCAGCCAGACAGGGGGGAGGGGAGCTTTCTTT

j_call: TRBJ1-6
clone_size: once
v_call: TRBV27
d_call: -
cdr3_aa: CASTRGGIYSSPLHF
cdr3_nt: TGTGCCAGCACTCGGGGGGGAATCTATAGTTCACCCCTCCACTTT

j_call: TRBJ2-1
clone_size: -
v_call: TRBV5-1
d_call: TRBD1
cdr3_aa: CASSLGDRAINNEQFF
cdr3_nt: TGCGCCAGCAGCTTGGGGGACAGGGCAATTAACAATGAGCAGTTCTTC

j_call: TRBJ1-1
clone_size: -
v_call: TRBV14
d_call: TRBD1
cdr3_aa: CASSQQQGIPNTEAFF
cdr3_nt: TGTGCCAGCAGCCAACAACAGGGGATACCGAACACTGAAGCTTTCTTT

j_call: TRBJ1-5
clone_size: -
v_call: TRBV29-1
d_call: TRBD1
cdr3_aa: CSVDLQGVNQPQHF
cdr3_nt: TGCAGCGTTGACTTACAGGGGGTCAATCAGCCCCAGCATTTT

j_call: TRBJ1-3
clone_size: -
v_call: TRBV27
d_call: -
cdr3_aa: CASSSLEAGSHTIYF
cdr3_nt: TGTGCCAGCAGTTCATTAGAAGCAGGGTCACACACCATATATTTT

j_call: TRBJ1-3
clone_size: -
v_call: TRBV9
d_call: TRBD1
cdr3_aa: CASSGQGAGNTIYF
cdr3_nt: TGTGCCAGCAGCGGACAGGGCGCTGGAAACACCATATATTTT

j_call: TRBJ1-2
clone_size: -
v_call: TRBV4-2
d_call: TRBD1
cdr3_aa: CASSQTGLGFYGYTF
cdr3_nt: TGTGCCAGCAGCCAGACAGGGCTCGGTTTTTATGGCTACACCTTC

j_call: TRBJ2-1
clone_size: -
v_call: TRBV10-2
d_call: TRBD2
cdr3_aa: CASSATDGGALDEQFF
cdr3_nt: TGCGCCAGCAGTGCCACGGACGGGGGGGCCTTGGATGAGCAGTTCTTC

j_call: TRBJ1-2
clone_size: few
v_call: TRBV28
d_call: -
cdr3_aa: CASSPFNYGYTF
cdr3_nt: TGTGCCAGCAGCCCCTTTAACTATGGCTACACCTTC

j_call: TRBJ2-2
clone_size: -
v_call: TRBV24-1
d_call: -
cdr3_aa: CATRSGVNTGELFF
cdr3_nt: TGTGCCACCAGGTCCGGGGTGAACACCGGGGAGCTGTTTTTT

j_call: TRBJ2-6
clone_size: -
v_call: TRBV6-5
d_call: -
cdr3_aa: CARSAGYGANVLTF
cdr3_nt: TGTGCCAGAAGCGCAGGGTATGGGGCCAACGTCCTGACTTTC

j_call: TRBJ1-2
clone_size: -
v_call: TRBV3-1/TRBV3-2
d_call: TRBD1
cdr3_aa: CASSPGQGGNYGYTF
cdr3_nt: TGTGCCAGCAGCCCTGGACAGGGCGGTAACTATGGCTACACCTTC

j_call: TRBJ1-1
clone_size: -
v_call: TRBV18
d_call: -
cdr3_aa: CASSPPGGADTEAFF
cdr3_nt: TGTGCCAGCTCACCACCGGGAGGGGCTGACACTGAAGCTTTCTTT

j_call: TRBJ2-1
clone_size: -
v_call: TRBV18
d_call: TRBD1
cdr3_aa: CASSTDRGRTDNEQFF
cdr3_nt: TGTGCCAGCTCAACGGACAGGGGACGCACGGACAATGAGCAGTTCTTC

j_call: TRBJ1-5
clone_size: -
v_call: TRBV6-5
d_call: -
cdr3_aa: CASSFRQFSNQPQHF
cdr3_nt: TGTGCCAGCAGTTTTAGACAGTTTAGCAATCAGCCCCAGCATTTT

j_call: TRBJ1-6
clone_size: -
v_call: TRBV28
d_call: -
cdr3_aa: CASQGLGSPLHF
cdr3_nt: TGTGCCAGTCAGGGGTTGGGTTCACCCCTCCACTTT

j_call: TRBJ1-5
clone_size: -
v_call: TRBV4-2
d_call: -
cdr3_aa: CASSPSFTTAKPQHF
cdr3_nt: TGTGCCAGCAGCCCCAGTTTCACTACGGCAAAGCCCCAGCATTTT